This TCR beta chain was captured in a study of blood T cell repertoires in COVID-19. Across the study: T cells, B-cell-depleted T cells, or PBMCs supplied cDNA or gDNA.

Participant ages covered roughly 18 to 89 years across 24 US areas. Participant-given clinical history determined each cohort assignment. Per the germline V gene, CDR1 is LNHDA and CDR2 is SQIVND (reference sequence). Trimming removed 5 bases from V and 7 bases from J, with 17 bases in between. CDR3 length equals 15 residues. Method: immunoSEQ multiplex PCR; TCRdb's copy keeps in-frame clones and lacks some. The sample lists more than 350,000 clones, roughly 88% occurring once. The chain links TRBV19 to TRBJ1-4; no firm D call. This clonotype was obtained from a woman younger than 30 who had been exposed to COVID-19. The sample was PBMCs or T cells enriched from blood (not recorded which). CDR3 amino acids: CASSPWAGVSEKLFF. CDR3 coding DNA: TGTGCCAGTAGTCCCTGGGCCGGGGTGAGTGAAAAACTGTTTTTT. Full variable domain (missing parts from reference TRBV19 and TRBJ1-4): DGGITQSPKYLFRKEGQNVTLSCEQNLNHDAMYWYRQDPGQGLRLIYYSQIVNDFQKGDIAEGYSVSREKKESFPLTVTSAQKNPTAFYLCASSPWAGVSEKLFFGSGTQLSVL.